This TCR beta chain appears in the sequencing data of a study of Ad26.COV2.S vaccination and SARS-CoV-2 variants. The germline V gene has CDR1 SQVTM and CDR2 ANQGSEA. The CDR3 length is 13 residues. Between the trimmed V and J ends, which lost 4 bases and 2 bases, there was a span of 9 bases. Findings and limits, study-wide: Similar non-spike TCR breadth was seen in vaccine and placebo recipients.

As for this clone: No antigen is known for it.

Method: immunoSEQ multiplex PCR; TCRdb's copy keeps in-frame clones and lacks some. In the table there are roughly 100,000 clones, around 82% of which are singletons. The source of this sequence is a human donor who had recovered from COVID-19. J is TRBJ1-5 and V is TRBV29-1; D not certain. The sequencing here drew on peripheral blood, taken after recovery from COVID-19. The CDR3: CSVVVGGNQPQHF. CDR3 nucleotides: TGCAGCGTTGTCGTCGGCGGCAATCAGCCCCAGCATTTT.